This TCR beta chain is from a study of T cell repertoires in cytomegalovirus infection. On the study more broadly: An indication of both CMV infection and matching HLA type came from public TCR beta signatures. Study-wide findings and caveats: HLA-C-restricted CMV-specific TCR beta clonotypes prevailed in the ex vivo response.

A single record per CDR3 protein comes from TCRdb applying MiXCR to the reads. The sample includes more than 400,000 distinct CDR3 sequences, around 27% of them seen just once. On this clonotype: The antigen is unknown.

Sequenced input: PBMCs. The receptor comes from a human donor in good health (CMV status not recorded). Some clones in this sample may be carry-over from other donors' samples.

The CDR3 spells CASSLGGSGTAGELFF. DNA for the CDR3: TGTGCCAGCAGCTTAGGCGGTAGCGGGACAGCCGGGGAGCTGTTTTTT. The chain has TRBV7-8 and TRBJ2-2, with D possibly being TRBD2 (8 bases). The germline V gene has CDR1 SGHVS and CDR2 FQNEAQ. The V and J ends lost 1 base and 6 bases respectively, with 15 bases between them. This CDR3 has 16 amino acids.